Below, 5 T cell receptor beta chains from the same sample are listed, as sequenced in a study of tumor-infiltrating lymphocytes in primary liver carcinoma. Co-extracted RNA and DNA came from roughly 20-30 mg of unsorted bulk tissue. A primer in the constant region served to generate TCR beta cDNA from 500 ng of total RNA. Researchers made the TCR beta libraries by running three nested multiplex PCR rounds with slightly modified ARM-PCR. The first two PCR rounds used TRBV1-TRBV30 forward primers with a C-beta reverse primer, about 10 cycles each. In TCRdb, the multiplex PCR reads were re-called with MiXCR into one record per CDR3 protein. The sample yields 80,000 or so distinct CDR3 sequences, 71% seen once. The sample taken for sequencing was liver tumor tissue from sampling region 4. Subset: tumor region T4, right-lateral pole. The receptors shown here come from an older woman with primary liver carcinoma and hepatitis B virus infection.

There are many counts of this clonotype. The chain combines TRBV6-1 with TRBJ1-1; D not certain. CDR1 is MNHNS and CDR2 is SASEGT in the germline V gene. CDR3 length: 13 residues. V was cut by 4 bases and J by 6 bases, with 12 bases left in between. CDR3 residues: CASSAHMFSEAFF. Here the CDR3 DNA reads TGTGCCAGCAGTGCCCACATGTTCTCTGAAGCTTTCTTT.

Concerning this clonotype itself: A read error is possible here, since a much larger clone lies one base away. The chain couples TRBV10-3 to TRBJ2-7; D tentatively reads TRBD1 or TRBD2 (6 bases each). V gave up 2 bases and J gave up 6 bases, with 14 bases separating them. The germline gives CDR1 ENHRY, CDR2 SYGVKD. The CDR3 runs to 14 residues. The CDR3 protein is CAISEPRGLGEQYF. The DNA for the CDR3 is TGTGCCATCAGTGAGCCCCGGGGGCTAGGCGAGCAGTACTTC.

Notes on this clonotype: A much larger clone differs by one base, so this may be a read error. The CDR3 DNA reads TGTGCCAGCATATTTAGCTATGGCTACACCTTC. Translated, it gives CASIFSYGYTF. The chain recombines TRBV6-1 with TRBJ1-2, with unresolved D. Trimming stripped 7 bases from V and 4 bases from J, with 7 bases between. Germline loops: CDR1 MNHNS, CDR2 SASEGT. The length of the CDR3 is 11 residues.

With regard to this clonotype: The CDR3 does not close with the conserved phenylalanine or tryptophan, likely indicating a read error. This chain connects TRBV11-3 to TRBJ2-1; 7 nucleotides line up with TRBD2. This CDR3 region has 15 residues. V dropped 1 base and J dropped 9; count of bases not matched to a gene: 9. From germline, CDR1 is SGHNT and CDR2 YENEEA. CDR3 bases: TGTGCCAGCAGCTTAGGAGCCAGCGGGAAGCTTGAGCAGTTCTAC. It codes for CASSLGASGKLEQFY.

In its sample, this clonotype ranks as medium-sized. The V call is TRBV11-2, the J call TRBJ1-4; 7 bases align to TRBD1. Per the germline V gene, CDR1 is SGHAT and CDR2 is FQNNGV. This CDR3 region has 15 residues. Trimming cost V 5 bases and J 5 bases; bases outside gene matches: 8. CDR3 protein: CASSLDRNLNEKLFF. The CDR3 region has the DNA TGTGCCAGCAGCCTGGACAGGAATCTAAATGAAAAACTGTTTTTT.